The 8 T cell receptor beta chains reported below all come from one sample, sequenced in a study of blood T cell repertoires in COVID-19. This table comes from immunoSEQ multiplex PCR, and its TCRdb copy is limited to in-frame clones, with some not included. The sample lists 200,000 to 250,000 clones, over 75% occurring once. Sequencing was carried out using PBMCs or T cells enriched from blood (not recorded which). These receptors were obtained from a woman in her thirties who had been exposed to COVID-19.

This sequence joins TRBV5-1 and TRBJ1-1; TRBD1 matches 11 bases. Trimming at V came to 0 bases and at J to 5 bases, leaving 3 bases not matched to a gene. Per germline, CDR1 SGHRS and CDR2 YFSETQ. There are 15 residues in the CDR3. The CDR3 bases are TGCGCCAGCAGCTTGGTCGGGACAGGGGGAACTGAAGCTTTCTTT. Its protein is CASSLVGTGGTEAFF.

The count of this clone is one. The CDR3 bases are TGTGCCAGCAGCCAAGATCAGAGCGGGAGGAGTTACAATGAGCAGTTCTTC. The encoded protein is CASSQDQSGRSYNEQFF. V usage is TRBV4-2 and J usage is TRBJ2-1; TRBD2 matches at 9 bases. Germline V CDR1 and CDR2: LGHNA, YNFKEQ. With 0 bases clipped from V and 4 bases from J, the junction kept 7 bases outside the gene matches. This CDR3 region has 17 residues.

The chain carries TRBV9 and TRBJ2-7; 9 bases map to TRBD1. This CDR3 region has 16 residues. CDR1 SGDLS and CDR2 YYNGEE come from the germline V gene. J gave up 7 bases and V 3 bases, and 14 bases lay outside the gene matches. For the CDR3, the DNA is TGTGCCAGCAGCGGGGGACAGGGTCCCTCTGGGAGGGAGCAGTACTTC. It translates to CASSGGQGPSGREQYF.

CDR3 in DNA: TGTGCCTGGAGTGTACTAGCCGTGGAGACCCAGTACTTC. This encodes CAWSVLAVETQYF. The chain couples TRBV30 to TRBJ2-5; D perhaps matches TRBD2 (6 bases). Trimming shortened V by 0 bases and J by 5 bases, and 10 bases separated the two germline ends. Looked up from germline, CDR1 is GTSNPN and CDR2 is SVGIG (reference sequence). This CDR3 contains 13 residues.

This clone occurred once. The rearrangement joins TRBV7-9 to TRBJ1-6, with unresolved D. Trimming cost V 2 bases and J 4 bases, with 9 bases left between them. CDR1 SEHNR and CDR2 FQNEAQ come from the germline V gene (reference sequence). The CDR3 runs to 15 residues. CDR3 region: CASSLSGWYNSPLHF. CDR3 DNA sequence: TGTGCCAGCAGCTTATCAGGCTGGTATAATTCACCCCTCCACTTT. Using reference TRBV7-9 and TRBJ1-6 for the parts outside the CDR3, the full variable domain is DTGVSQNPRHKITKRGQNVTFRCDPISEHNRLYWYRQTLGQGPEFLTYFQNEAQLEKSRLLSDRFSAERPKGSFSTLEIQRTEQGDSAMYLCASSLSGWYNSPLHFGNGTRLTVT.

This chain connects TRBV6-5 to TRBJ2-1, with TRBD1 as a possible D gene (5 bases). Germline V CDR1 and CDR2: MNHEY, SVGAGI. V lost 6 bases, J lost 4 bases, and 13 bases lay in between. This CDR3 has 14 residues. CDR3 DNA: TGTGCCAGCAGCGCTATGGGGCTTTACAATGAGCAGTTCTTC. Amino acids: CASSAMGLYNEQFF.

This chain links TRBV7-3 with TRBJ2-1; D is unclear. This CDR3 spans 14 amino acids. Trimming stripped 3 bases from V and 5 bases from J, with 11 bases between. Per germline, CDR1 SGHTA and CDR2 FQGTGA. The CDR3 DNA is TGTGCCAGCAGCTTGGTCAGTGGAGACAATGAGCAGTTCTTC. Translated: CASSLVSGDNEQFF. The full variable domain, in which reference TRBV7-3 and TRBJ2-1 provide the parts outside the CDR3, is GAGVSQTPSNKVTEKGKYVELRCDPISGHTALYWYRQSLGQGPEFLIYFQGTGAADDSGLPNDRFFAVRPEGSVSTLKIQRTERGDSAVYLCASSLVSGDNEQFFGPGTRLTVL.

The chain carries TRBV20-1 and TRBJ2-1; TRBD2 agrees at 11 bases. The CDR3 runs 15 residues. V was clipped by 3 bases and J by 7 bases; unmatched bases: 8. Germline assignment: CDR1 DFQATT and CDR2 SNEGSKA (reference sequence). The DNA of the CDR3 is TGCAGTGCTAGTTTCCGACTAGCGGGAATGAATGAGCAGTTCTTC. This translates into CSASFRLAGMNEQFF.